Here is one T cell receptor (beta chain) with its context. The CDR3 has 14 residues. The ends lost 4 bases at V and 6 bases at J; junction bases unmatched: 10. CDR1 SQVTM and CDR2 ANQGSEA come from the germline V gene. In the authors' workflow: Cell counts per sample came from amplifying reference gene primers. Clones were sequenced by immunoSEQ multiplex PCR, and TCRdb holds only the in-frame ones, with some missing. D and trimming were read from the DNA, whereas the V and J calls and clone size are those reported in that table. The table has over 85,000 clones, roughly 87% seen once. The sample belongs to a study of blood T cell repertoires in COVID-19. About the study: The origin of the acute and convalescent COVID-19 samples was the United States, Italy and Spain. In each case, the material was cDNA or gDNA derived from T cells, B-cell-depleted T cells, or PBMCs.

The V and J genes are TRBV29-1 and TRBJ1-2; 8 nucleotides match TRBD1. This TCR was sampled from a man aged 45 to 65 with active COVID-19. Material: peripheral blood. The CDR3 bases are TGCAGCGTTGGCCCCTCGGAACAGGGGGATGGCTACACCTTC. This gives the protein CSVGPSEQGDGYTF.